The next 14 T cell receptor beta chains were all read from a single sample in a study of CD8 T cells in Susac syndrome. Reverse transcription of about 0.45 to 1 ug RNA used random hexamers. TCRdb reanalysed the immunoSEQ multiplex PCR reads using MiXCR and keeps one entry per CDR3 protein. The sample records hundreds of thousands of distinct CDR3 sequences, just under 95% being singletons. The sequenced sample was CD4+ T cells from PBMCs. These receptors were taken from a human donor with multiple sclerosis.

V usage is TRBV30 and J usage is TRBJ1-2; tentative D call: TRBD1 (5 bases). The CDR3 sequence is 14 residues long. Germline loops: CDR1 GTSNPN, CDR2 SVGIG (reference sequence). V was cut by 0 bases and J by 2 bases, with 10 bases left in between. The CDR3 DNA is TGTGCCTGGAGTGTTCTGGGACTCAACTATGGCTACACCTTC. Residues: CAWSVLGLNYGYTF.

This chain connects TRBV3-1 to TRBJ1-4; TRBD1 matches at 8 bases. The V segment lost 6 bases and the J segment 6 bases; nucleotides outside the gene matches: 6. CDR3 length: 14 residues. CDR1 and CDR2 (germline): LGHDT, YNNKEL (reference sequence). CDR3 nucleotides: TGTGCCAGCAGACGACAGGGGATGGATGAAAAACTGTTTTTT. It codes for CASRRQGMDEKLFF.

As concerns this clonotype: A junction boundary mismatches the germline segment, possibly from a read error. This chain links TRBV29-1 with TRBJ2-4, with TRBD2 identical over 7 bases. This CDR3 contains 14 residues. Germline-derived CDR1 and CDR2 are SQVTM and ANQGSEA. CDR3 coding DNA: TGCAGCGTTGGGGAGGGGTTAGCCAAAAACATTCGGTACTTC. It yields the protein CSVGEGLAKNIRYF.

In DNA, the CDR3 is TGTGCCAGCAGTCCTATAGATCCATACAAGACTAGCGGGGGTGTATGGTATTTT. Its protein product is CASSPIDPYKTSGGVWYF. The rearrangement uses TRBV28 and TRBJ2-3, with TRBD2 matching 12 bases. The ends lost 5 bases at V and 14 bases at J; junction bases unmatched: 23. The CDR3 runs to 18 residues. Per germline, CDR1 MDHEN and CDR2 SYDVKM.

The chain recombines TRBV30 with TRBJ1-1; the D is unclear. The CDR3 spans 10 residues. V was shortened by 4 bases and J by 9 bases, with 9 bases between the two germline ends. Germline lookup yields CDR1 GTSNPN and CDR2 SVGIG (reference sequence). Written as DNA, the CDR3 is TGTGCCTGGATCTCACGCCAAGCTTTCTTT. Encoded protein: CAWISRQAFF.

A single count supports this clonotype. The CDR3 nucleotides read TGCAGTGCTCCCCCAGCGGGGGGCCTCAATGAGCAGTTCTTC. Translating it yields CSAPPAGGLNEQFF. The V call is TRBV20-1, the J call TRBJ2-1, with 9 bases fitting TRBD2. The CDR3 is made up of 14 amino acids. CDR1 and CDR2 (germline): DFQATT, SNEGSKA (reference sequence). Unmatched junction bases numbered 8, after V lost 5 bases and J lost 6 bases.

The chain couples TRBV25-1 to TRBJ1-5; tentatively, D is TRBD1 (6 bases). The CDR3 contains 12 residues. The germline V gene encodes CDR1 MGHDK and CDR2 SYGVNS. The V and J ends lost 6 bases and 6 bases respectively, with 9 bases between them. Here the CDR3 DNA reads TGTGCCAGCAGGCTAGGGGGTCAGCCCCAGCATTTT. Translation gives CASRLGGQPQHF. Filled out from reference TRBV25-1 and TRBJ1-5, the complete variable domain reads EADIYQTPRYLVIGTGKKITLECSQTMGHDKMYWYQQDPGMELHLIHYSYGVNSTEKGDLSSESTVSRIRTEHFPLTLESARPSHTSQYLCASRLGGQPQHFGDGTRLSIL.

V and J are TRBV29-1 and TRBJ2-1; a weak D match, TRBD2 (6 bases). The V gene's germline CDR1 is SQVTM and CDR2 ANQGSEA. Trimming stripped 7 bases from V and 9 bases from J, with 10 bases between. This CDR3 spans 10 amino acids. CDR3 nucleotide sequence: TGCAGCGCCGGGACTGTTGAGCAGTTCTTC. It translates to CSAGTVEQFF.

This clonotype was seen only once. This chain joins TRBV27 and TRBJ1-1; a possible D gene is TRBD1 (5 bases). The ends were cut back, 3 bases at V and 3 bases at J, with 17 bases in the middle. This CDR3 has 16 amino acids. Germline V CDR1 and CDR2: MNHEY, SMNVEV (reference sequence). The CDR3, as DNA: TGTGCCAGCAGTTTCTACCCGGCCAAAGGGGACACTGAAGCTTTCTTT. Amino acid sequence: CASSFYPAKGDTEAFF.

Concerning this clonotype itself: The junction differs from germline at one of its ends, possibly a read error. V and J are TRBV20-1 and TRBJ1-1, with 7 bases that match TRBD1. The CDR3 runs to 13 residues. The germline V gene encodes CDR1 DFQATT and CDR2 SNEGSKA (reference sequence). The CDR3 sequence: CSALQGVKTEAFF. The CDR3 DNA is TGCAGTGCTCTGCAGGGGGTGAAGACTGAAGCTTTCTTT.

V gene TRBV19 combines with J gene TRBJ2-3; 7 bases are shared with TRBD2. The length of the CDR3 is 14 residues. From germline, CDR1 is LNHDA and CDR2 SQIVND (reference sequence). After removal of 3 bases from V and 3 bases from J, the junction contained 3 bases not matched to a gene. The CDR3 here is CASSIQRGTDTQYF. CDR3 nucleotide sequence: TGTGCCAGTAGTATTCAGCGGGGTACAGATACGCAGTATTTT.

CDR3 nucleotide sequence: TGTGCCAGCAGTTTTCAGGGGGAGGACATTCAGTACTTC. Its protein product is CASSFQGEDIQYF. J is TRBJ2-4 and V is TRBV27; weak D call: TRBD1 (7 bases). Trimming cost V 3 bases and J 8 bases, with 11 bases left between them. This CDR3 contains 13 residues. The germline V gene encodes CDR1 MNHEY and CDR2 SMNVEV (reference sequence).

This chain joins TRBV30 and TRBJ1-1; D remains unclear. V shed 0 bases and J shed 11 bases, with 10 bases lying between them. Germline V gene lookup returns CDR1 GTSNPN and CDR2 SVGIG (reference sequence). This CDR3 has 11 residues. The CDR3 DNA is TGTGCCTGGAGTGTTTCTGTCGGGGCTTTCTTT. It translates to CAWSVSVGAFF. Full variable domain (outside the CDR3, taken from reference TRBV30 and TRBJ1-1): SQTIHQWPATLVQPVGSPLSLECTVEGTSNPNLYWYRQAAGRGLQLLFYSVGIGQISSEVPQNLSASRPQDRQFILSSKKLLLSDSGFYLCAWSVSVGAFFGQGTRLTVV.

The count of this clonotype is one. The chain has TRBV9 and TRBJ2-6; perhaps D is TRBD1 or TRBD2 (6 bases each). V lost 6 bases and J lost 0, with 10 bases in between. The CDR3 has 15 residues. CDR1 and CDR2 from the germline V gene are SGDLS and YYNGEE. The CDR3 DNA reads TGTGCCAGCAACAAGGGGGGCTCTGGGGCCAACGTCCTGACTTTC. Translation: CASNKGGSGANVLTF.